This T cell receptor (beta chain) derives from a study of multiple sclerosis patients with progressive multifocal leukoencephalopathy. Time point denoted: before natalizumab initiation. All patients had prior interferon beta, and all PML patients were female. The CDR3 is made up of 14 amino acids. J was trimmed by 0 bases and V by 3 bases; bases with no gene match: 1. Germline V gene lookup returns CDR1 SGHTA and CDR2 FQGNSA. The assay was run at survey level. The data were produced by immunoSEQ multiplex PCR, yet TCRdb's version contains in-frame clones alone and is incomplete. The table has fewer than 40,000 clones, around 91% seen once; the top ten hold roughly 1.5%.

The chain recombines TRBV7-2 with TRBJ2-7; TRBD1 matches at 8 bases. The sequencing input was PBMCs. The sequence derives from a human donor with multiple sclerosis. The CDR3 sequence is CASSLDRASYEQYF. CDR3 in DNA: TGTGCCAGCAGCTTGGACAGGGCCTCCTACGAGCAGTACTTC.